One sample yielded the 19 T cell receptor beta chains listed below, sequenced in a study of T cells in Graves' hyperthyroidism and ophthalmopathy. Amplification of TCR beta CDR3 regions used RNA as the template. First-round RT-PCR targeting the TCR CDR3 was performed with the HTBI primer set. TCRdb passed the multiplex PCR reads through MiXCR, listing each CDR3 protein once. In the table there are some 510,000 distinct CDR3 sequences, under 25% of which are singletons. The sequencing sample was made of blood. The receptors here all came from a man between 18 and 29 years old with Graves' hyperthyroidism.

This clonotype was seen many times. J is TRBJ1-3 and V is TRBV6-1; maybe TRBD1 (6 bases). V was pared by 6 bases and J by 2 bases, with 11 bases between. The germline gives CDR1 MNHNS, CDR2 SASEGT. The CDR3 loop spans 14 amino acids. CDR3 nucleotides: TGTGCCAGCAGCCGGACAGTTGCTGGAAACACCATATATTTT. It is translated as CASSRTVAGNTIYF.

There are many counts of this clonotype. The rearrangement links TRBV12-3 or TRBV12-4 to TRBJ2-2; D possibly uses TRBD1 or TRBD2 (5 bases each). Trimming took 6 bases from V and 7 from J, leaving 12 bases between them. There are 13 residues in the CDR3. The DNA of the CDR3 is TGTGCCAGCAGAGTACAGGCGGGCGGGGAGCTGTTTTTT. Translated: CASRVQAGGELFF.

This chain uses TRBV4-2 with TRBJ2-6; D remains unclear. The CDR3 runs 16 residues. Trimming took off 5 bases at V and 2 bases at J, with 13 bases between the two ends. Germline loops: CDR1 LGHNA, CDR2 YNFKEQ. As DNA, the CDR3 is TGTGCCAGCAGCGAAACCCCGGGCCCTGGGGCCAACGTCCTGACTTTC. Its translation: CASSETPGPGANVLTF.

There are a few counts of this clonotype. An end of the junction differs from the germline gene, which may be a read error. This chain joins TRBV29-1 and TRBJ2-7; D not resolved. Germline V lookup: CDR1 SQVTM, CDR2 ANQGSEA. The CDR3 consists of 11 residues. CDR3 loop: CSVDRMGFRLF. CDR3 nucleotides: TGCAGCGTTGATAGAATGGGGTTCCGTCTGTTC.

The V and J genes are TRBV6-1 and TRBJ1-5; a possible D gene is TRBD1 (5 bases). The V gene lost 1 base and the J gene lost 6 bases, with 10 bases spanning the gap. The CDR3 spans 14 residues. Germline CDR1 and CDR2: MNHNS and SASEGT. The CDR3 DNA follows: TGTGCCAGCAGTGAAGGGGACGGGGTTCAGCCCCAGCATTTT. It translates to CASSEGDGVQPQHF.

The sample holds many counts of this clonotype. The chain links TRBV12-3 or TRBV12-4 to TRBJ1-2, with TRBD1 matching over 9 bases. V dropped 2 bases and J dropped 7; count of bases not matched to a gene: 8. The CDR3 sequence is 15 residues long. The chain's CDR3 is CASSLHGQGSSGYTF. The CDR3 DNA is TGTGCCAGCAGTTTACACGGACAGGGGAGCTCTGGCTACACCTTC.

This clonotype appeared many times. This chain uses TRBV6-5 with TRBJ1-2; 7 nucleotides line up with TRBD1. The junction had 12 bases not matched to a gene; V was cut back by 7 bases and J by 4 bases. The germline gives CDR1 MNHEY, CDR2 SVGAGI. This CDR3 comprises 15 residues. The CDR3 here is CASTRARDRSYGYTF. CDR3 nucleotide sequence: TGTGCCAGCACCCGGGCCCGGGACAGAAGCTATGGCTACACCTTC.

V and J are TRBV5-1 and TRBJ1-1; a weak D match, TRBD1 (5 bases). CDR3 length equals 15 residues. CDR1 and CDR2 from the germline V gene are SGHRS and YFSETQ. With 0 bases removed from V and 7 bases from J, the gap between germline ends came to 16 bases. Here the CDR3 reads CASSLAGDRKDEAFF. CDR3 coding DNA: TGCGCCAGCAGCTTGGCGGGGGACCGTAAGGATGAAGCTTTCTTT.

This clonotype was counted at least ten times. The V and J genes are TRBV12-5 and TRBJ1-5; no reliable D call. Germline lookup yields CDR1 LGHNT and CDR2 FRNRAP. This CDR3 spans 11 amino acids. Between the trimmed V and J ends, which lost 1 base and 8 bases, there was a span of 3 bases. In DNA, the CDR3 is TGTGCTAGTGGTTTGGGGGAGCCCCAGCATTTT. Its translation is CASGLGEPQHF.

At least ten counts were recorded for this clonotype. The CDR3 spells CSAPRGLAGLEQYF. The CDR3 DNA reads as TGCAGTGCTCCCCGGGGGCTAGCGGGGCTCGAGCAGTACTTC. The V gene is TRBV20-1, the J gene TRBJ2-7; TRBD2 aligns across 9 bases. Looked up from germline, CDR1 is DFQATT and CDR2 is SNEGSKA (reference sequence). The CDR3 extends over 14 amino acids. The trim removed 5 bases at V and 6 bases at J, leaving 11 bases unmatched.

This clonotype was counted at least ten times. The chain employs TRBV6-1 and TRBJ1-1, with TRBD1 matching 8 bases. The J segment lost 4 bases and the V segment lost 4 bases, leaving 2 bases of the junction unmatched. This CDR3 spans 13 amino acids. Germline V gene lookup returns CDR1 MNHNS and CDR2 SASEGT. The CDR3 protein is CASSADRGTEAFF. The CDR3 nucleotides read TGTGCCAGCAGTGCCGACAGGGGCACTGAAGCTTTCTTT.

This clonotype has a handful of counts. The chain is built from TRBV19 and TRBJ2-1; D perhaps matches TRBD1 (6 bases). This CDR3 comprises 14 residues. The V gene's germline CDR1 is LNHDA and CDR2 SQIVND (reference sequence). The V and J ends lost 9 bases and 0 bases respectively, with 12 bases between them. This CDR3 reads CASRRGLSYNEQFF. Here the CDR3 DNA reads TGTGCCAGCCGCAGGGGTCTCTCCTACAATGAGCAGTTCTTC.

This clonotype was detected ten times or more. CDR3 DNA: TGTGCCAGCACCCCAGGGGGAGGCTATGGCTACACCTTC. Encoded protein: CASTPGGGYGYTF. This chain uses TRBV12-3 or TRBV12-4 with TRBJ1-2; TRBD1 matches 7 bases. V lost 7 bases and J lost 4; bases outside the gene matches: 6. The CDR3 loop spans 13 amino acids.

This clonotype was detected ten times or more. The gene calls are TRBV20-1 and TRBJ1-2, with D maybe TRBD1 (6 bases). Trimming took off 7 bases at V and 3 bases at J, with 9 bases between the two ends. CDR1 and CDR2 (germline): DFQATT, SNEGSKA (reference sequence). This CDR3 is 11 amino acids long. Written as DNA, the CDR3 is TGCAGTGGCGGACAGCACTATGGCTACACCTTC. This translates into CSGGQHYGYTF.

This clonotype came up many times. A read error may account for a junction end that differs from germline. The chain employs TRBV12-3 or TRBV12-4 and TRBJ1-2; D is undetermined. The CDR3 extends over 14 amino acids. CDR3 DNA sequence: TGTACCAGCAGTTTTGGTCCAATTAACTATGGCTACACCTTC. This sequence encodes CTSSFGPINYGYTF.

This clonotype came up many times. The chain joins TRBV7-9 to TRBJ1-1; D possibly corresponds to TRBD1 (5 bases). The CDR3 runs 14 residues. The germline V gene has CDR1 SEHNR and CDR2 FQNEAQ (reference sequence). Trimming cost V 5 bases and J 1 base, with 11 bases left between them. CDR3 nucleotides: TGTGCCAGCAGCAAGGGGACTGAGAACACTGAAGCTTTCTTT. It encodes CASSKGTENTEAFF.

This clonotype was counted many times. This rearrangement joins TRBV27 to TRBJ2-7, with TRBD1 matching 7 bases. The CDR3 totals 16 residues. Trimming cost V 4 bases and J 7 bases; bases outside gene matches: 16. The V gene's germline CDR1 is MNHEY and CDR2 SMNVEV (reference sequence). The CDR3, as DNA: TGTGCCAGCAGTTCCACTACGACAGGGATATCTAGTGAGCAGTACTTC. Amino acid sequence: CASSSTTTGISSEQYF.

The rearrangement joins TRBV12-3 or TRBV12-4 to TRBJ1-1; D possibly corresponds to TRBD1 (5 bases). V lost 7 bases to trimming and J lost 11 bases, with 20 bases between them. This CDR3 has 13 residues. CDR3: CASNQGTFGSAFF. In DNA form, the CDR3 reads TGTGCCAGCAACCAAGGGACCTTCGGAAGCGCTTTCTTT.

As regards this clonotype: A read error may be the cause here, since a much bigger clone is one base away. V gene TRBV12-5 combines with J gene TRBJ1-1, with TRBD1 as a possible D gene (5 bases). This CDR3 has 12 amino acids. Germline V CDR1 and CDR2: LGHNT, FRNRAP. CDR3 loop: CSTYGGVAEAFF. CDR3 nucleotides: TGTTCAACTTACGGGGGGGTCGCTGAAGCTTTCTTT. Using reference TRBV12-5 and TRBJ1-1 for the parts outside the CDR3, the full variable domain is DARVTQTPRHKVTEMGQEVTMRCQPILGHNTVFWYRQTMMQGLELLAYFRNRAPLDDSGMPKDRFSAEMPDATLATLKIQPSEPRDSAVYFCSTYGGVAEAFFGQGTRLTVV.